Reported below is one TCR beta chain. The sample originates from a study of blood T cell repertoires in COVID-19. About the study: Both acute and convalescent COVID-19 samples were obtained from the United States, Italy and Spain. PBMCs, B-cell-depleted T cells, or T cells provided the cDNA or gDNA that made up the material.

V lost 8 bases to trimming and J lost 9 bases; unmatched junction nucleotides: 6. The CDR3 totals 12 residues. Germline V gene data show CDR1 as LNHDA and CDR2 as SQIVND (reference sequence). In the original analysis: Researchers report that nucleated cell counts were estimated from reference gene primer amplification. This table comes from immunoSEQ multiplex PCR, and its TCRdb copy is limited to in-frame clones, with some not included. Clonal size and the V and J genes are those of that table, whereas D and trimming came from the DNA. The sample lists 150,000 to 200,000 clones; about 80% were seen once.

The sequence was collected from a man aged 55 to 70 with acute or convalescent COVID-19. Specimen: peripheral blood. The chain couples TRBV19 to TRBJ1-2; TRBD1 aligns across 10 bases. CDR3 coding DNA: TGTGCCAGTTGGTGGGACAGGGGAAGCTACACCTTC. Translated: CASWWDRGSYTF.